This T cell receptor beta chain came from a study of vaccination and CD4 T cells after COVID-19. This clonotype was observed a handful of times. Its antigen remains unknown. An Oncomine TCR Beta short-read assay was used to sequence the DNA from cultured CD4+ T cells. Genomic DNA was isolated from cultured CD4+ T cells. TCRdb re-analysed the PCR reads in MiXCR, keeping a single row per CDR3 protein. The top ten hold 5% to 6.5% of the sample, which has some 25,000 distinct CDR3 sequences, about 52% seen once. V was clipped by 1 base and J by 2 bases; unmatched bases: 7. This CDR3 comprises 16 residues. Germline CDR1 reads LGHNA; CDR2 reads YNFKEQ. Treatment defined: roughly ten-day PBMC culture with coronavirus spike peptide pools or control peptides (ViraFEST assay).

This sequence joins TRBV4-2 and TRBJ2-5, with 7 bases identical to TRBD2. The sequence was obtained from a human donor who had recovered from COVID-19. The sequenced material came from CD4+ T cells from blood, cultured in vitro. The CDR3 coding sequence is TGTGCCAGCAGCCAAGGGGCTAGCGGACCTCAAGAGACCCAGTACTTC. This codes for CASSQGASGPQETQYF.